The T cell receptor (beta chain) under discussion was sequenced for a study of T cell changes during pregnancy in multiple sclerosis. Profiling relied on immunoSEQ multiplex PCR, and the TCRdb table lists in-frame clones only, not all of them. Among 35,000 to 45,000 clones listed, 91% were seen once. The V end lost 0 bases, the J end lost 3 bases, and 14 bases lay between the germline ends. Germline CDR1 reads SGDLS; CDR2 reads YYNGEE. This CDR3 comprises 16 residues. Here the sequenced sample was CD4+ T cells from peripheral blood mononuclear cells, taken in the second trimester of pregnancy. The chain uses TRBV9 and TRBJ2-3, with D tentatively TRBD1 (6 bases). This receptor was identified in a female donor in good health, enrolled as a control in a pregnancy study. CDR3 sequence: CASSVGGGLGTDTQYF. For the CDR3, the DNA is TGTGCCAGCAGCGTAGGAGGGGGTCTCGGGACAGATACGCAGTATTTT.